Below are 29 T cell receptor beta chains sequenced from a single sample in a study of T-cell reconstitution after alpha-beta-depleted transplantation in children. The TCRbeta library incorporated unique molecular identifiers. TCRdb re-derived calls from the PCR reads in MiXCR, one entry per CDR3 protein. Among 400,000 to 550,000 distinct CDR3 sequences, 10% were seen once, and the ten largest hold 2% to 2.5%. The sequenced sample was PBMCs, obtained before TCRalphabeta/CD19-depleted stem cell transplant. Receptor source: a child aged 2-15 years with inherited bone marrow failure, due to receive a stem cell transplant.

This clonotype was detected many times. The chain links TRBV20-1 to TRBJ2-7, with D tentatively TRBD1 or TRBD2 (5 bases each). Trimming left V 5 bases short and J 3 bases short, with 14 bases between. CDR3 length: 13 amino acids. Germline V gene sequence: CDR1 DFQATT, CDR2 SNEGSKA (reference sequence). The CDR3 spells CSASGTLGYEQYF. The CDR3 DNA is TGCAGTGCTTCCGGGACCCTCGGCTACGAGCAGTACTTC.

This clonotype was observed at least ten times. The chain has TRBV7-9 and TRBJ2-1; TRBD2 matches at 7 bases. The germline V gene encodes CDR1 SEHNR and CDR2 FQNEAQ (reference sequence). With V trimmed by 6 bases and J by 5 bases, 13 bases remained unmatched. The CDR3 has 16 amino acids. Here the CDR3 DNA reads TGTGCCAGCAGATCTGGAAACTGGCGGGAGAACAATGAGCAGTTCTTC. Translation: CASRSGNWRENNEQFF.

In this sample, this clonotype turned up a few times. Here the CDR3 omits its conserved ending phenylalanine or tryptophan, so a read error is the likely source. The chain combines TRBV7-2 with TRBJ2-7; 10 bases are shared with TRBD2. CDR3 length equals 14 residues. Germline assignment: CDR1 SGHTA and CDR2 FQGNSA. V gave up 4 bases and J gave up 1 base; unmatched junction bases: 1. The CDR3 here is CASSSSGRSYEQYS. The DNA of the CDR3 is TGTGCCAGCAGCTCTAGCGGGAGATCCTACGAGCAGTACTCC.

The table lists this clonotype with many counts. The rearrangement uses TRBV29-1 and TRBJ2-7; 9 nucleotides line up with TRBD2. Trimming took 1 base from V and 5 from J; bases not matched to a gene: 12. The V gene's germline CDR1 is SQVTM and CDR2 ANQGSEA. The CDR3 has 16 amino acids. The DNA for the CDR3 is TGCAGCGTTGAAGGCGGTAGAACTAGCGGGCCCCACGAGCAGTACTTC. It yields the protein CSVEGGRTSGPHEQYF.

This clonotype was found many times. The chain couples TRBV6-2 or TRBV6-3 to TRBJ2-7, with D perhaps matching TRBD1 (6 bases). Trimming cost V 0 bases and J 2 bases, with 8 bases left between them. The CDR3 contains 14 residues. Germline-derived CDR1 and CDR2 are MNHEY and SVGEGT. CDR3 coding DNA: TGTGCCAGCAGTTACTCAGGGGGAACCTACGAGCAGTACTTC. Its protein is CASSYSGGTYEQYF.

This clonotype has at least ten counts. The V call is TRBV4-3, the J call TRBJ2-3, with no clear D. The CDR3 loop spans 14 amino acids. Trimming cost V 0 bases and J 2 bases, with 6 bases left between them. Germline assignment: CDR1 LGHNA and CDR2 YSLEER. CDR3 in DNA: TGCGCCAGCAGCCAAGAATACAACACAGATACGCAGTATTTT. Its translation: CASSQEYNTDTQYF.

This clonotype showed up many times. The chain joins TRBV19 to TRBJ1-5; D gene uncertain. The germline V and J ends were trimmed by 3 bases and 5 bases, with 8 bases remaining between them. The germline V gene has CDR1 LNHDA and CDR2 SQIVND (reference sequence). The CDR3 is made up of 13 amino acids. The CDR3 nucleotides read TGTGCCAGTAGTATCGGGTTCTATCAGCCCCAGCATTTT. It encodes CASSIGFYQPQHF. The full variable domain, with the rest looked up from reference TRBV19 and TRBJ1-5, is DGGITQSPKYLFRKEGQNVTLSCEQNLNHDAMYWYRQDPGQGLRLIYYSQIVNDFQKGDIAEGYSVSREKKESFPLTVTSAQKNPTAFYLCASSIGFYQPQHFGDGTRLSIL.

Many counts were recorded for this clonotype. The chain employs TRBV6-2 or TRBV6-3 and TRBJ2-7; TRBD1 aligns across 7 bases. V was pared by 4 bases and J by 8 bases, with 14 bases of the junction left unmatched. The germline CDR1 and CDR2 sequences are MNHEY and SVGEGT. This CDR3 is built from 15 residues. For the CDR3, the DNA is TGTGCCAGCAGTTTCACGGCAGGGGGTTCCCATCAGCAGTACTTC. Translated, it gives CASSFTAGGSHQQYF.

The chain links TRBV7-9 to TRBJ1-5, with D possibly matching TRBD1 (5 bases). The CDR3 length is 16 residues. Trimming pared 1 base from V and 1 base from J, leaving 11 bases between. CDR1 is SEHNR, CDR2 FQNEAQ, per germline (reference sequence). DNA of the CDR3: TGTGCCAGCAGCTTAGGTGGGGGAGGGAGCAATCAGCCCCAGCATTTT. It yields the protein CASSLGGGGSNQPQHF.

The sample holds a few counts of this clonotype. V is TRBV2 and J is TRBJ2-3, with D unclear. This CDR3 comprises 15 residues. The V end was cut by 0 bases, the J end by 6 bases, with 13 bases between. Germline values: CDR1 SNHLY, CDR2 FYNNEI. The CDR3 DNA is TGTGCCAGCAGTGAAGCGCCCCCCCACCCCGATACGCAGTATTTT. This codes for CASSEAPPHPDTQYF. Looking up the rest from reference TRBV2 and TRBJ2-3 gives the full variable domain: EPEVTQTPSHQVTQMGQEVILRCVPISNHLYFYWYRQILGQKVEFLVSFYNNEISEKSEIFDDQFSVERPDGSNFTLKIRSTKLEDSAMYFCASSEAPPHPDTQYFGPGTRLTVL.

There are many counts of this clonotype. This rearrangement joins TRBV28 to TRBJ2-1, with 14 bases matching TRBD2. The CDR3 consists of 16 residues. The V gene end was trimmed by 1 base and the J gene end by 8 bases; junction bases not matched to a gene: 4. Germline CDR1 and CDR2: MDHEN and SYDVKM. The DNA for the CDR3 is TGTGCCAGCAGTTTATCTCGGACTAGCGGGAGGCATGAGCAGTTCTTC. Encoded protein: CASSLSRTSGRHEQFF.

This clonotype was seen at least ten times. The chain combines TRBV27 with TRBJ1-5; D unclear. Germline lookup yields CDR1 MNHEY and CDR2 SMNVEV (reference sequence). The V end lost 4 bases, the J end lost 2 bases, and 12 bases lay between the germline ends. CDR3 length: 15 amino acids. In nucleotides, the CDR3 is TGTGCCAGCAGTTATCGGAATTTCGGCAATCAGCCCCAGCATTTT. This translates into CASSYRNFGNQPQHF.

J is TRBJ1-5 and V is TRBV6-5, with TRBD1 matching 9 bases. The germline gives CDR1 MNHEY, CDR2 SVGAGI. CDR3 length: 15 amino acids. The V and J ends lost 4 bases and 7 bases, in that order; junction bases with no gene match: 8. The CDR3 nucleotides are TGTGCCAGCAGTTGGACACAGGGGGCAGGGCAGCCCCAGCATTTT. It yields the protein CASSWTQGAGQPQHF.

This clonotype was seen at least ten times. The chain carries TRBV15 and TRBJ2-7; 7 bases are a match to TRBD1. In germline, CDR1 is LNHNV, CDR2 YYDKDF (reference sequence). The trim removed 0 bases at V and 3 bases at J, leaving 14 bases unmatched. This CDR3 is built from 18 residues. The CDR3 DNA follows: TGTGCCACCAGCAGAGATCCCGGCAGACAGGGTGAGGGCTACGAGCAGTACTTC. This encodes CATSRDPGRQGEGYEQYF.

This chain joins TRBV20-1 and TRBJ2-1; 10 bases match TRBD2. CDR3 length equals 15 residues. Per germline, CDR1 DFQATT and CDR2 SNEGSKA (reference sequence). V lost 6 bases, J lost 4 bases, and 9 bases stayed unmatched. The CDR3 sequence: CSANSLAGTYNEQFF. Written as DNA, the CDR3 is TGCAGTGCGAACTCACTAGCGGGAACTTACAATGAGCAGTTCTTC.

Note on this clonotype: A read error may be the cause here, since a much bigger clone is one base away. The V gene is TRBV5-1, the J gene TRBJ2-4; perhaps TRBD1 as D (6 bases). CDR3 length: 14 amino acids. Germline V CDR1 and CDR2: SGHRS, YFSETQ. Trimming took 0 bases from V and 8 from J, leaving 12 bases between them. Here the CDR3 DNA reads TGCGCCAGCAGCTTGGGAGGGGGTGAGGACATTCAGTACTTC. Amino acid sequence: CASSLGGGEDIQYF. Full variable domain (outside the CDR3, taken from reference TRBV5-1 and TRBJ2-4): KAGVTQTPRYLIKTRGQQVTLSCSPISGHRSVSWYQQTPGQGLQFLFEYFSETQRNKGNFPGRFSGRQFSNSRSEMNVSTLELGDSALYLCASSLGGGEDIQYFGAGTRLSVL.

The chain recombines TRBV11-2 with TRBJ2-3; D remains unclear. Between the trimmed V and J ends, which lost 4 bases and 1 base, there was a span of 12 bases. The CDR3 length is 15 residues. Germline V lookup: CDR1 SGHAT, CDR2 FQNNGV. CDR3 region: CASSSSPDRTDTQYF. CDR3 in DNA: TGTGCCAGCAGCTCCTCCCCGGACCGCACAGATACGCAGTATTTT.

The sample holds many counts of this clonotype. The chain employs TRBV4-3 and TRBJ1-5; D unresolved. With 3 bases removed from V and 8 bases from J, the gap between germline ends came to 11 bases. Germline V gene sequence: CDR1 LGHNA, CDR2 YSLEER. This CDR3 has 13 amino acids. CDR3 sequence reads: CASSQSAKEPQHF. The CDR3 region has the DNA TGCGCCAGCAGCCAGAGTGCGAAGGAGCCCCAGCATTTT.

This clonotype has more than one count but fewer than ten. The chain uses TRBV5-1 and TRBJ1-5, with D possibly being TRBD1 (5 bases). Germline V lookup: CDR1 SGHRS, CDR2 YFSETQ. This CDR3 comprises 13 residues. V shed 4 bases and J shed 5 bases, with 10 bases lying between them. CDR3 loop: CASSTGRDQPQHF. The CDR3 bases are TGCGCCAGCAGCACGGGACGGGATCAGCCCCAGCATTTT.

The sample holds a few counts of this clonotype. This chain joins TRBV7-9 and TRBJ2-7; D is unclear. Trimming shortened V by 2 bases and J by 2 bases, and 10 bases separated the two germline ends. Germline values: CDR1 SEHNR, CDR2 FQNEAQ (reference sequence). CDR3 length equals 14 residues. The CDR3 sequence: CASSLPGDPYEQYF. CDR3 nucleotide sequence: TGTGCCAGCAGCTTACCGGGTGATCCCTACGAGCAGTACTTC.

The chain uses TRBV5-1 and TRBJ2-7, with D perhaps being TRBD1 or TRBD2 (5 bases each). Between the trimmed V and J ends, which lost 2 bases and 7 bases, there was a span of 19 bases. CDR1 is SGHRS, CDR2 YFSETQ, per germline. The CDR3 has 15 amino acids. CDR3 in amino acids: CASSFSGRALGEQYF. The CDR3 nucleotides read TGCGCCAGCAGCTTTTCGGGACGGGCACTGGGGGAGCAGTACTTC.

This clonotype has ten or more counts. V usage is TRBV29-1 and J usage is TRBJ2-5; perhaps TRBD2 as D (6 bases). CDR1 is SQVTM and CDR2 is ANQGSEA in the germline V gene. CDR3 length equals 14 residues. Trimming left V 0 bases short and J 3 bases short, with 11 bases between. The CDR3 DNA is TGCAGCGTTGAAGATACGGGAGAGGAAGAGACCCAGTACTTC. Translated: CSVEDTGEEETQYF.

This clonotype was seen ten or more times. This chain links TRBV6-2 or TRBV6-3 with TRBJ2-7; the D is unclear. This CDR3 has 15 residues. Germline-derived CDR1 and CDR2 are MNHEY and SVGEGT. V gave up 0 bases and J gave up 1 base, with 10 bases separating them. CDR3 in DNA: TGTGCCAGCAGTTACTCTTTCGTCAGTTCCTACGAGCAGTACTTC. As protein: CASSYSFVSSYEQYF.

This clonotype was seen at least ten times. The chain recombines TRBV20-1 with TRBJ2-5; weak D call: TRBD2 (5 bases). The CDR3 consists of 14 residues. V was trimmed by 2 bases and J by 3 bases, leaving 13 bases between them. The germline gives CDR1 DFQATT, CDR2 SNEGSKA (reference sequence). CDR3 sequence (DNA): TGCAGTGCTAGAATTTTTCTGAGGGAAGAGACCCAGTACTTC. Protein sequence: CSARIFLREETQYF.

This clonotype was counted ten times or more. The chain links TRBV9 to TRBJ2-1; D may be TRBD1 or TRBD2 (5 bases each). V dropped 1 base and J dropped 6 bases, with 8 bases sitting between them. Germline V gene data show CDR1 as SGDLS and CDR2 as YYNGEE. CDR3 length: 13 residues. The CDR3 is CASSVWGINEQFF. The CDR3 coding sequence is TGTGCCAGCAGCGTATGGGGGATCAATGAGCAGTTCTTC.

This clonotype came up a few times. The chain links TRBV6-1 to TRBJ1-2, with TRBD1 identical over 10 bases. The J segment lost 3 bases and the V segment lost 9 bases, leaving 4 bases of the junction unmatched. This CDR3 contains 13 residues. Germline lookup yields CDR1 MNHNS and CDR2 SASEGT. CDR3 nucleotides: TGTGCCAGTGACAGGGGGCTTGACTATGGCTACACCTTC. This codes for CASDRGLDYGYTF.

At least ten counts were recorded for this clonotype. This rearrangement joins TRBV4-3 to TRBJ2-7; the D gene is possibly TRBD2 (5 bases). The CDR3 totals 13 residues. Per the germline V gene, CDR1 is LGHNA and CDR2 is YSLEER. Trimming left V 1 base short and J 5 bases short, with 9 bases between. DNA for the CDR3: TGCGCCAGCAGCCAAGTCGGACTGGACGAGCAGTACTTC. Its translation: CASSQVGLDEQYF.

This clonotype was seen ten or more times. The chain uses TRBV29-1 and TRBJ2-7; perhaps TRBD2 as D (6 bases). Germline V lookup: CDR1 SQVTM, CDR2 ANQGSEA. The CDR3 length is 13 residues. Trimming removed 6 bases from V and 5 bases from J, with 17 bases in between. CDR3 region: CSVAGSGSDEQYF. DNA for the CDR3: TGCAGCGTGGCGGGGTCGGGCAGCGACGAGCAGTACTTC.

This chain joins TRBV9 and TRBJ2-3; the match to TRBD2 covers 8 bases. This CDR3 has 16 residues. Germline V gene lookup returns CDR1 SGDLS and CDR2 YYNGEE. Germline trimming cut 0 bases from V and 3 bases from J; bases unmatched to any gene: 6. CDR3 in amino acids: CASSVVGTRYTDTQYF. CDR3 coding DNA: TGTGCCAGCAGCGTAGTCGGGACTAGGTATACAGATACGCAGTATTTT.